These 8 T cell receptor beta chains share one sample of origin, sequenced in a study of blood T cell repertoires in COVID-19. Repertoires were generated with immunoSEQ multiplex PCR, while TCRdb's copy carries only in-frame clones and drops some. The sample records some 26,000 clones, about 83% being singletons. Specimen: peripheral blood. The receptors were sampled from a human donor with active COVID-19. The donor label of this sample is uncertain.

V is TRBV7-8 and J is TRBJ2-5, with D perhaps matching TRBD2 (6 bases). The V end lost 8 bases, the J end lost 5 bases, and 18 bases lay between the germline ends. The CDR3 has 14 amino acids. Per germline, CDR1 SGHVS and CDR2 FQNEAQ. Here the CDR3 DNA reads TGTGCCAGCCGGTGGACGGGAGTTAGTGAGACCCAGTACTTC. This gives the protein CASRWTGVSETQYF.

The chain's CDR3 is CASSSVIGPGELFF. The CDR3 DNA follows: TGTGCCAGCAGCTCCGTGATCGGTCCCGGGGAGCTGTTTTTT. V usage is TRBV7-3 and J usage is TRBJ2-2; the D is unclear. Germline V lookup: CDR1 SGHTA, CDR2 FQGTGA. The CDR3 is 14 amino acids. V was clipped by 4 bases and J by 6 bases, with 12 bases between them.

The chain couples TRBV3-1 (or the pseudogene TRBV3-2) to TRBJ2-7; 10 bases align to TRBD1. CDR1 and CDR2 (germline): LGHDT, YNNKEL (reference sequence). V lost 6 bases and J lost 3; bases outside the gene matches: 14. CDR3 length equals 17 residues. This chain's CDR3 is CASSPGQGFQRHYEQYF. The CDR3 DNA follows: TGTGCCAGCAGTCCGGGACAGGGGTTTCAGAGGCACTACGAGCAGTACTTC.

As DNA, the CDR3 is TGCGCCAGCAGCCCGGGACAGGGGGCCTACGAGCAGTACTTC. Its protein product is CASSPGQGAYEQYF. V is TRBV5-1 and J is TRBJ2-7, with TRBD1 identical over 11 bases. Germline V gene lookup returns CDR1 SGHRS and CDR2 YFSETQ. The CDR3 is 14 residues long. V lost 4 bases and J lost 2; bases outside the gene matches: 2.

The chain has TRBV12-5 and TRBJ2-1; D unresolved. V lost 11 bases and J 6 bases, leaving 14 bases between the germline ends. This CDR3 spans 12 amino acids. Per the germline V gene, CDR1 is LGHNT and CDR2 is FRNRAP. In DNA, the CDR3 is TGTGCTCCATGCCCCCCGGTCAATGAGCAGTTCTTC. This sequence encodes CAPCPPVNEQFF.

This clone appeared a few times. This chain uses TRBV6-1 with TRBJ1-5; tentative D call: TRBD1 (6 bases). In germline, CDR1 is MNHNS, CDR2 SASEGT. The CDR3 runs 13 residues. The V end lost 1 base, the J end lost 5 bases, and 6 bases lay between the germline ends. In DNA, the CDR3 is TGTGCCAGCAGTGAAGGGACAGATCAGCCCCAGCATTTT. Translation gives CASSEGTDQPQHF.

V usage is TRBV3-1 (or the pseudogene TRBV3-2) and J usage is TRBJ2-7; 8 bases match TRBD1. Trimming cost V 5 bases and J 6 bases; bases outside gene matches: 12. Per the germline V gene, CDR1 is LGHDT and CDR2 is YNNKEL (reference sequence). CDR3 length: 15 residues. CDR3 region: CASSYSGGVFGEQYF. For the CDR3, the DNA is TGTGCCAGCAGCTATTCAGGGGGCGTCTTCGGCGAGCAGTACTTC.

The chain couples TRBV5-8 to TRBJ2-5, with a possible D match to TRBD2 (6 bases). This CDR3 spans 14 amino acids. From germline, CDR1 is SGHTS and CDR2 YDEGEE. V gave up 7 bases and J gave up 5 bases, with 18 bases separating them. The CDR3 is CASGKDGGRETQYF. CDR3 coding DNA: TGTGCCAGCGGCAAAGACGGAGGGAGGGAGACCCAGTACTTC.